A selection of T cell receptor beta chains follows, all from one sample in a study of response to subunit inactivated influenza vaccine. TCRdb itself ran the RT-PCR reads through MiXCR, one entry per CDR3 protein. This sample has just under 550,000 distinct CDR3 sequences; 20% to 25% occur once, and the top ten carry approximately 2.9%. The same sample was also used in a study of T cells expressing NK-cell markers.

The sequencing here drew on CD4+ T cells sorted from PBMCs, taken 11 to 12 days after vaccination. The receptors originated from a man between 45 and 60 years old who received an inactivated influenza vaccine. Each CDR3 is given with its conserved first and last residue. A D gene is named only where the DNA matches it firmly. Clone size, where shown, is once, few, many, or a class for clones that have expanded.

V gene	D gene	J gene	clone size	CDR3 DNA	CDR3 protein
TRBV6-5	TRBD1	TRBJ2-7	few	TGTGCCAGCAGTTCGACAGGGACCTCCTACGAGCAGTACTTC	CASSSTGTSYEQYF
TRBV7-2	NA	TRBJ1-4	NA	TGTGCCAGCAGCTTAGCAGTTATCGGGGGTACTACGAATGAAAAACTGTTTTTT	CASSLAVIGGTTNEKLFF
TRBV7-9	NA	TRBJ2-1	NA	TGTGCCAGCAGCTTATCACAGACCTACAATGAGCAGTTCTTC	CASSLSQTYNEQFF
TRBV28	TRBD1	TRBJ1-2	NA	TGTGCCAGCAGTTTCGTGGACAGGGACGGCTACACCTTC	CASSFVDRDGYTF
TRBV27	NA	TRBJ1-1	NA	TGTGCCAGCAGTTTATCACCGGGGACGGGCACTGAAGCTTTCTTT	CASSLSPGTGTEAFF
TRBV20-1	NA	TRBJ2-5	few	TGCAGTGCTAGGGCGCTTATGGACAGCCAAGAGACCCAGTACTTC	CSARALMDSQETQYF
TRBV7-2	NA	TRBJ2-3	NA	TGTGCCAGCAGCAGTCAGACAGATACGCAGTATTTT	CASSSQTDTQYF
TRBV20-1	TRBD2	TRBJ2-7	NA	TGCAGTGCTAGAGGCGGGGGTAGCGGGAGCCGAGAGCAGTACTTC	CSARGGGSGSREQYF
TRBV4-3	NA	TRBJ1-4	NA	TGCGCCAGCAGCCAAGATCAACGGATTAATGAAAAACTGTTTTTT	CASSQDQRINEKLFF
TRBV4-2	TRBD1	TRBJ2-5	NA	TGTGCCAGCAGCCATCCGGGACAGGGGGCGACCCAGTACTTC	CASSHPGQGATQYF
TRBV28	TRBD1	TRBJ1-1	NA	TGTGCCAGCAGGAAACAGGGGAGGACTGAAGCTTTCTTT	CASRKQGRTEAFF
TRBV24-1	TRBD2	TRBJ2-1	few	TGTGCCACCAGTGGACTAGCGGGGGGGCCTGTGAGTGAGCAGTTCTTC	CATSGLAGGPVSEQFF
TRBV7-2	NA	TRBJ1-1	many	TGTGCCAGCAGCCTAGAAGGGACCTTTCTCACTGAAGCTTTCTTT	CASSLEGTFLTEAFF
TRBV12-3/TRBV12-4	TRBD2	TRBJ2-1	NA	TGTGCCAGCAGAGGACTAGCGGAAAACCTCTTCTACAATGAGCAGTTCTTC	CASRGLAENLFYNEQFF
TRBV29-1	TRBD1	TRBJ2-2	NA	TGCAGCGTTTCACAGGGGGCGGGCGGGGAGCTGTTTTTT	CSVSQGAGGELFF
TRBV29-1	NA	TRBJ2-5	few	TGCAGCGTTACCAACCAAGAGACCCAGTACTTC	CSVTNQETQYF
TRBV11-2	NA	TRBJ2-3	few	TGTGCCAGCAGCTTAGATCGGTTGGGGGATACGCAGTATTTT	CASSLDRLGDTQYF
TRBV15	NA	TRBJ1-5	many	TGTGCCACCAGCGTTGTCCGGGGCGGTCAGCCCCAGCATTTT	CATSVVRGGQPQHF
TRBV20-1	TRBD1	TRBJ2-7	once	TGCAGTGGGACAGGGCTAAGCTCCTACGAGCAGTACTTC	CSGTGLSSYEQYF
TRBV29-1	NA	TRBJ2-7	NA	TGCAGCGTTGAAGTAGACGGGGCAACGTACGAGCAGTACTTC	CSVEVDGATYEQYF
TRBV25-1	NA	TRBJ2-2	few	TGTGCCAGCAGGGTCACCGGGGAGCTGTTTTTT	CASRVTGELFF
TRBV20-1	TRBD1	TRBJ2-4	NA	TGCAGTGCTCCTGTCCCGGGACAGGGAAAGCAGTACTTC	CSAPVPGQGKQYF
TRBV11-2	NA	TRBJ2-3	few	TGTGCCAGCAGCTTAGGCGTAGCCCCCACAGATACGCAGTATTTT	CASSLGVAPTDTQYF
TRBV12-3/TRBV12-4	NA	TRBJ2-7	few	TGTGCCAGCAGTTTCACGAGGACGGGCGAGCAGTACTTC	CASSFTRTGEQYF
TRBV18	NA	TRBJ2-5	NA	TGTGCCAGCTCACCACGCGAGGTATCGTGGGAGACCCAGTACTTC	CASSPREVSWETQYF
TRBV14	NA	TRBJ2-1	NA	TGTGCCAGCAGCCAAGCTGATCGCTTCGGGGGGCAGTTCTTC	CASSQADRFGGQFF
TRBV12-3/TRBV12-4	NA	TRBJ2-3	NA	TGTGCCAGCAGTTTATCCTACCCCCAGAGAACCACAGATACGCAGTATTTT	CASSLSYPQRTTDTQYF
TRBV3-1	TRBD1	TRBJ1-2	NA	TGTGCCAGCAGCCAAGTCAGGGGGCGAGGCTACACCTTC	CASSQVRGRGYTF
TRBV4-3	TRBD1	TRBJ2-7	few	TGCGCCAGCAGCCGAACCCCTCCGGGACAGGGGGTCGGCTACGAGCAGTACTTC	CASSRTPPGQGVGYEQYF
TRBV4-3	NA	TRBJ1-2	few	TGCGCCAGCAGCCAAGATTTGACAGCTAACTATGGCTACACCTTC	CASSQDLTANYGYTF